This T cell receptor (beta chain) was recovered during a study of blood T cells in healthy people across ages. Alongside a J-beta primer mix, a sample-barcoded 5' primer served in a second PCR lasting 7 to 11 cycles. TCRdb ran MiXCR on the 5' RACE reads and lists one entry per CDR3 protein. The sample comprises 790,000 or so distinct CDR3 sequences, roughly three fifths of which are singletons, and more than 25% rests with the top ten. This clonotype was counted a few times. Its antigen is unknown. With each sample, at least 5 micrograms of total RNA were extracted. Study-wide findings and caveats: There was a strong correlation between TCR beta diversity and naive T cell percentage. Investigators treated diversity estimates from one million T cells as underestimates.

This clonotype originated in a man aged 40-50 years in good health. Sequencing was performed on blood.

CDR3 residues: CASSSSAGQGADTQYF. For the CDR3, the DNA is TGTGCCAGCAGCTCATCGGCCGGACAGGGGGCAGATACGCAGTATTTT. The chain is built from TRBV4-2 and TRBJ2-3; TRBD1 agrees at 10 bases. The CDR3 is 16 amino acids. The germline gives CDR1 LGHNA, CDR2 YNFKEQ. V trimming: 5 bases; J trimming: 4 bases; junction bases outside the gene matches: 9.